This TCR beta chain is from a study of CD8 T cells in Susac syndrome. Whole-study context: Among the Susac syndrome patients sequenced, six had active disease and 8 or 9 were in remission. Patients with Susac syndrome were therapy-naive, on corticosteroids, or on intravenous immunoglobulin alone at blood draw.

Random-hexamer reverse transcription was applied to roughly 0.5 to 1 ug RNA. By means of immunoSEQ multiplex PCR, TCR beta CDR3 spanning 54 Vbeta and 13 Jbeta underwent amplification. Using its own MiXCR run on the immunoSEQ multiplex PCR reads, TCRdb lists one record per CDR3 protein. The sample carries some 190,000 distinct CDR3 sequences, about 94% recorded once. This clonotype turned up a few times. TCR beta sequences were obtained from blood CD8+ and CD4+ T cells. The germline gives CDR1 SQVTM, CDR2 ANQGSEA. This CDR3 comprises 12 residues. Unmatched junction bases numbered 3, after V lost 6 bases and J lost 2 bases.

This rearrangement joins TRBV29-1 to TRBJ2-7, with 8 bases identical to TRBD1. The material sequenced was CD4+ T cells from PBMCs. The sequence derives from a human donor with Susac syndrome. CDR3 coding DNA: TGCAGCGTCGGGACAGGACCCTACGAGCAGTACTTC. It codes for CSVGTGPYEQYF.